This is a list of T cell receptor beta chains from one sample in a study of tumor-infiltrating lymphocytes in primary liver carcinoma. MiXCR, run by TCRdb on the multiplex PCR reads, gives a single entry per CDR3 protein. The repertoire holds roughly 180,000 distinct CDR3 sequences, with 60% as singletons. The sequenced sample was peripheral blood. These receptors all stem from a man in his forties with primary liver carcinoma and hepatitis B virus infection. CDR3s include the opening cysteine and the closing phenylalanine or tryptophan. D genes are given only for firm matches. Only part of the rows carry a size: once, few, many, or a class if the clone is expanded.

>NA|NA|TRBV11-1|TRBJ2-5
CASSFRAWAQTQYF
TGTGCCAGCAGCTTCCGCGCCTGGGCGCAGACCCAGTACTTC
>NA|NA|TRBV6-5|TRBJ2-1
CASSYSPPGSYNEQFF
TGTGCCAGCAGTTACTCCCCGCCAGGGTCCTACAATGAGCAGTTCTTC
>NA|NA|TRBV11-2|TRBJ2-1
CARSVNQGDEQFF
TGTGCCAGGAGCGTCAACCAGGGTGATGAACAGTTCTTC
>TRBD2|NA|TRBV4-1|TRBJ2-7
CASSQAVAGLCYEQYF
TGCGCCAGCAGCCAAGCGGTAGCGGGGCTCTGCTACGAGCAGTACTTC
>NA|NA|TRBV4-1|TRBJ2-1
CASSQDEAGTPYNELFF
TGCGCCAGCAGCCAAGATGAGGCCGGGACTCCCTACAATGAGCTGTTCTTC
>TRBD1|NA|TRBV14|TRBJ2-7
CASSQVSGGSYEQYF
TGTGCCAGCAGCCAAGTGTCAGGGGGCTCCTACGAGCAGTACTTC
>NA|NA|TRBV11-2|TRBJ2-6
CASSFQGRSGINVLTF
TGTGCCAGCAGCTTCCAGGGCCGCTCTGGGATCAACGTCCTGACTTTC
>NA|NA|TRBV2|TRBJ1-4
CASSESYNNEKLFF
TGTGCCAGCAGTGAATCGTATAATAATGAAAAACTGTTTTTT
>NA|few|TRBV29-1|TRBJ2-7
CSVGSSTSSYEQYF
TGCAGCGTGGGATCCTCGACTAGCTCCTACGAGCAGTACTTC
>TRBD1|once|TRBV11-2|TRBJ1-2
CVSSPGQENYGYTF
TGTGTCAGCAGCCCGGGACAGGAGAACTATGGCTACACCTTC
>NA|NA|TRBV12-3/TRBV12-4|TRBJ2-4
CASSFGDPDIQYF
TGTGCCAGCAGTTTCGGGGATCCAGACATTCAGTACTTC
>NA|NA|TRBV12-3/TRBV12-4|TRBJ2-4
CASSLRGAWNIQYF
TGTGCCAGCAGTTTACGGGGGGCGTGGAACATTCAGTACTTC
>NA|many|TRBV11-2|TRBJ2-7
CASSFWRSYEQYF
TGTGCCAGCAGCTTTTGGAGGAGCTACGAGCAGTACTTC
>NA|NA|TRBV29-1|TRBJ2-3
CSVEVAGGTDTQYF
TGCAGCGTTGAAGTCGCTGGGGGCACAGATACGCAGTATTTT
>TRBD1|many|TRBV11-2|TRBJ2-3
CASSPRQGADTQYF
TGTGCCAGCAGTCCGCGACAGGGGGCAGATACGCAGTATTTT
>NA|NA|TRBV28|TRBJ1-5
CASSFGRAVKQPQHF
TGTGCCAGCAGTTTCGGCCGGGCAGTCAAACAGCCCCAGCATTTT
>NA|many|TRBV10-3|TRBJ2-2
CATAARNTGELFF
TGTGCCACCGCTGCACGGAACACCGGGGAGCTGTTTTTT
>NA|NA|TRBV11-2|TRBJ2-7
CASRLESGSYEKYF
TGTGCCAGCAGACTCGAAAGCGGATCCTACGAGAAGTACTTC
>NA|NA|TRBV6-1|TRBJ2-5
CASSVTPGVQETQYF
TGTGCCAGCAGTGTTACACCCGGGGTCCAAGAGACCCAGTACTTC
>NA|NA|TRBV4-1|TRBJ2-2
CASSQERSVGTGELFF
TGCGCCAGCAGCCAAGAACGTTCCGTGGGGACCGGGGAGCTGTTTTTT
>NA|NA|TRBV4-1|TRBJ1-3
CASSQLGPFMRNTIYF
TGCGCCAGCAGCCAATTGGGCCCCTTTATGAGAAACACCATATATTTT
>NA|NA|TRBV24-1|TRBJ1-2
CATRGGPDDYGYTF
TGTGCCACCAGGGGGGGGCCCGACGACTATGGGTACACCTTC
>NA|NA|TRBV5-8|TRBJ2-5
CASSSRARQETQYF
TGTGCCAGCAGCTCCCGGGCCAGACAAGAGACCCAGTACTTC
>TRBD1|NA|TRBV29-1|TRBJ2-4
CSAETGVNIQYF
TGCAGCGCCGAGACAGGGGTGAACATTCAGTACTTC
>NA|once|TRBV12-5|TRBJ2-2
CVSGPPGSSNTGELFF
TGTGTTAGTGGTCCCCCGGGCAGCTCGAACACCGGGGAGCTGTTTTTT
>NA|NA|TRBV6-5|TRBJ2-6
CASSREGTRANVLTF
TGTGCCAGCAGCCGCGAGGGGACCAGGGCCAACGTCCTGACTTTC
>TRBD1|NA|TRBV6-6|TRBJ2-7
CASSRTGGTYEQYF
TGTGCCAGCAGTAGGACAGGGGGTACCTACGAGCAGTACTTC
>NA|NA|TRBV6-5|TRBJ1-4
CASGQGRGRELFF
TGTGCCAGCGGGCAGGGTAGAGGGCGGGAACTGTTTTTT
>NA|NA|TRBV7-8|TRBJ2-1
CASSQTRATEQFF
TGTGCCAGCAGCCAGACTAGGGCTACGGAGCAGTTCTTC
>TRBD1|NA|TRBV11-3|TRBJ2-1
CASSEDPRGPGQPSYNEQFF
TGTGCCAGCAGCGAGGATCCTAGGGGACCGGGACAGCCCTCCTACAATGAGCAGTTCTTC
>TRBD2|NA|TRBV5-1|TRBJ2-1
CASRAREGRNEQFF
TGCGCCAGCAGAGCGCGGGAGGGCCGAAATGAGCAGTTCTTC
>TRBD1|NA|TRBV6-5|TRBJ1-4
CASSCDRGNEKLFF
TGTGCCAGCAGTTGCGACAGGGGTAATGAAAAACTGTTTTTT
>NA|NA|TRBV7-9|TRBJ2-7
CASSPGGSGPRYEQYF
TGTGCCAGCAGCCCCGGGGGTAGCGGCCCAAGATACGAGCAGTACTTC
>NA|few|TRBV12-3/TRBV12-4|TRBJ2-1
CASSFNPGEQFF
TGTGCCAGCAGTTTTAATCCGGGTGAGCAGTTCTTC
>NA|NA|TRBV29-1|TRBJ2-1
CCVEGGRYNEQFF
TGCTGCGTTGAAGGGGGGAGGTACAATGAGCAGTTCTTC
>TRBD1|NA|TRBV4-1|TRBJ2-7
CASSQRTGGSYEQYF
TGCGCCAGCAGCCAGAGAACAGGGGGGTCCTACGAGCAGTACTTC
>NA|few|TRBV10-3|TRBJ2-1
CAISTTSNNEQFF
TGTGCCATCAGTACGACTAGTAACAATGAGCAGTTCTTC